This paragraph covers one T cell receptor beta chain sequence. The antigen is not known. There are 16 residues in the CDR3. J gave up 4 bases and V 5 bases, and 9 bases lay outside the gene matches. In germline, CDR1 is SGHTA, CDR2 FQGNSA. The data were obtained in a study of cytotoxic CD8 clonotypes in ibrutinib-treated CLL. Study-level points and caveats: Whereas clonality rose at ibrutinib response, it declined toward baseline at progression.

Profiled with immunoSEQ multiplex PCR; TCRdb holds only in-frame clones, not every one. The table records over 120,000 clones, over 60% of them present only once. Libraries of TCR beta were made from 1.5 to 2.5 micrograms of genomic DNA that came from cryopreserved PBMCs. Sequenced material: PBMCs, taken after 12 months of ibrutinib treatment. The receptor was isolated from a human donor with chronic lymphocytic leukemia. This rearrangement joins TRBV7-2 to TRBJ1-2, with 11 bases that match TRBD1. CDR3 DNA sequence: TGTGCCAGCAGCACACCGGGACAGGGGGAACCCTATGGCTACACCTTC. Amino acids: CASSTPGQGEPYGYTF. The full variable domain, completed using reference TRBV7-2 and TRBJ1-2, is GAGVSQSPSNKVTEKGKDVELRCDPISGHTALYWYRQSLGQGLEFLIYFQGNSAPDKSGLPSDRFSAERTGGSVSTLTIQRTQQEDSAVYLCASSTPGQGEPYGYTFGSGTRLTVV.